The 29 T cell receptor beta chains in this list originate from one sample, sequenced in a study of PD-1 blockade in classical Hodgkin lymphoma. Every single patient, without exception, relapsed after autologous stem cell transplantation, and brentuximab vedotin exposure varied. Profiling relied on immunoSEQ multiplex PCR, and the TCRdb table lists in-frame clones only, not all of them. The table lists around 36,000 clones, 85% to 90% of them singletons. The sequencing used peripheral blood mononuclear cells (PBMCs), collected at baseline. Source of these receptors: a human donor with classical Hodgkin lymphoma.

Details on this clone: The germline gene is not matched at one end of the junction; a read error may be the cause. V and J are TRBV30 and TRBJ2-7, with TRBD2 matching over 16 bases. The CDR3 runs 16 residues. Germline V gene sequence: CDR1 GTSNPN, CDR2 SVGIG (reference sequence). Written as DNA, the CDR3 is TGCCGGAAGGGGAAGGGACTAGCGGGAGGGGCCTACGAGCAGTACTTC. This sequence encodes CRKGKGLAGGAYEQYF.

This chain uses TRBV4-1 with TRBJ2-7, with TRBD2 matching over 8 bases. The CDR3 sequence is 15 residues long. CDR1 and CDR2 from the germline V gene are MGHRA and YSYEKL. V lost 4 bases, J lost 4 bases, and 9 bases stayed unmatched. CDR3 coding DNA: TGCGCCAGCAGCCCGCACAGCGGGAGCCTATACGAGCAGTACTTC. The encoded protein is CASSPHSGSLYEQYF.

V and J are TRBV5-4 and TRBJ1-6; 7 positions match TRBD1. This CDR3 is 14 amino acids long. J was trimmed by 9 bases and V by 6 bases; bases with no gene match: 9. Germline V lookup: CDR1 SGHNT, CDR2 YYREEE (reference sequence). The CDR3 nucleotides are TGTGCCAGCACGGTAGAGGGGGCAGGTTCACCCCTCCACTTT. This translates into CASTVEGAGSPLHF. The whole variable domain, remainder taken from reference TRBV5-4 and TRBJ1-6, is ETGVTQSPTHLIKTRGQQVTLRCSSQSGHNTVSWYQQALGQGPQFIFQYYREEENGRGNFPPRFSGLQFPNYSSELNVNALELDDSALYLCASTVEGAGSPLHFGNGTRLTVT.

This clone was picked up one time. This chain connects TRBV19 to TRBJ1-1; TRBD1 is a possible D gene (5 bases). CDR1 is LNHDA, CDR2 SQIVND, per germline (reference sequence). Trimming left V 4 bases short and J 3 bases short, with 15 bases between. The CDR3 runs to 15 residues. This CDR3 is CASSRLSGIDTEAFF. DNA of the CDR3: TGTGCCAGTAGTAGATTGTCAGGGATTGACACTGAAGCTTTCTTT.

This chain uses TRBV9 with TRBJ2-3; perhaps TRBD1 as D (6 bases). The CDR3 totals 13 residues. The germline V and J ends were trimmed by 3 bases and 3 bases, with 8 bases remaining between them. Germline V gene lookup returns CDR1 SGDLS and CDR2 YYNGEE. The CDR3 loop is CASSEQGTDTQYF. Written as DNA, the CDR3 is TGTGCCAGCAGCGAGCAGGGGACAGATACGCAGTATTTT.

The CDR3 coding sequence is TGTGCCAGCAGCCGGGACAGGGAATTCAGGCAGTACTTC. This translates into CASSRDREFRQYF. This chain links TRBV7-9 with TRBJ2-7, with TRBD1 identical over 9 bases. From germline, CDR1 is SEHNR and CDR2 FQNEAQ (reference sequence). The junction had 8 bases not matched to a gene; V was cut back by 5 bases and J by 9 bases. The length of the CDR3 is 13 residues.

V is TRBV10-3 and J is TRBJ2-2; tentatively, D is TRBD1 (6 bases). This CDR3 is built from 16 residues. Germline values: CDR1 ENHRY, CDR2 SYGVKD. Trimming removed 4 bases at V and 0 bases at J, with 12 bases between. CDR3: CAISGPGQTNTGELFF. The CDR3 DNA follows: TGTGCCATCAGTGGCCCGGGACAAACGAACACCGGGGAGCTGTTTTTT.

This chain uses TRBV11-2 with TRBJ2-1; TRBD2 matches at 11 bases. Per the germline V gene, CDR1 is SGHAT and CDR2 is FQNNGV. The junction had 9 bases not matched to a gene; V was cut back by 5 bases and J by 6 bases. The CDR3 runs to 16 residues. CDR3 bases: TGTGCCAGCAGCCCAGAGGTACTAGCGGGGGTCAATGAGCAGTTCTTC. This translates into CASSPEVLAGVNEQFF.

The chain combines TRBV7-6 with TRBJ1-2, with 9 bases lining up with TRBD1. The CDR3 has 16 residues. V dropped 5 bases and J dropped 7; count of bases not matched to a gene: 14. CDR1 is SGHVS and CDR2 is FNYEAQ in the germline V gene. CDR3 nucleotide sequence: TGTGCCAGCAGCCGCGGGACAGGGCGGGCCTCTAGTGGCTACACCTTC. Protein: CASSRGTGRASSGYTF.

The V gene is TRBV7-2, the J gene TRBJ2-1, with 15 bases that match TRBD2. Germline V gene lookup returns CDR1 SGHTA and CDR2 FQGNSA. This CDR3 is built from 15 residues. V lost 6 bases, J lost 9 bases, and 6 bases stayed unmatched. The CDR3 is CASRSGTSGRTEQFF. In nucleotides, the CDR3 is TGTGCCAGCAGGTCCGGGACTAGCGGGAGGACTGAGCAGTTCTTC.

The chain has TRBV29-1 and TRBJ2-5, with D unresolved. The ends were cut back, 3 bases at V and 4 bases at J, with 12 bases in the middle. CDR1 SQVTM and CDR2 ANQGSEA come from the germline V gene. There are 13 residues in the CDR3. DNA for the CDR3: TGCAGCGTTGATGCTGGGGATGGAGAGACCCAGTACTTC. Encoded protein: CSVDAGDGETQYF.

V gene TRBV29-1 combines with J gene TRBJ1-2; D call uncertain. The CDR3 is made up of 11 amino acids. CDR1 is SQVTM, CDR2 ANQGSEA, per germline. V was clipped by 3 bases and J by 2 bases, with 4 bases between them. In DNA form, the CDR3 reads TGCAGCGTTGAGCCGAACTATGGCTACACCTTC. As protein: CSVEPNYGYTF.

CDR3: CASSLGNVLTF. CDR3 in DNA: TGTGCCAGCAGCCTGGGCAACGTCCTGACTTTC. The chain couples TRBV9 to TRBJ2-6; D unclear. The CDR3 is 11 amino acids. The germline V and J ends were trimmed by 4 bases and 9 bases, with 5 bases remaining between them. CDR1 and CDR2 from the germline V gene are SGDLS and YYNGEE. Full variable domain (outside the CDR3, taken from reference TRBV9 and TRBJ2-6): DSGVTQTPKHLITATGQRVTLRCSPRSGDLSVYWYQQSLDQGLQFLIQYYNGEERAKGNILERFSAQQFPDLHSELNLSSLELGDSALYFCASSLGNVLTFGAGSRLTVL.

The chain has TRBV19 and TRBJ1-4; D ambiguous. Germline CDR1 reads LNHDA; CDR2 reads SQIVND (reference sequence). The CDR3 spans 13 residues. V was cut by 11 bases and J by 7 bases, with 17 bases left in between. The chain's CDR3 is CAGSQTRGEKLFF. As DNA, the CDR3 is TGTGCCGGATCCCAAACGCGGGGTGAAAAACTGTTTTTT.

This clone has just a few counts. The chain joins TRBV5-5 to TRBJ1-2; no reliable D call. The germline gives CDR1 SGHKS, CDR2 YYEKEE (reference sequence). The CDR3 runs to 13 residues. Trimming removed 2 bases at V and 1 base at J, with 6 bases between. The CDR3 DNA reads TGTGCCAGCAGCTTTGACCTTAACTATGGCTACACCTTC. This sequence encodes CASSFDLNYGYTF.

This chain connects TRBV10-3 to TRBJ1-2; D gene ambiguous. Per the germline V gene, CDR1 is ENHRY and CDR2 is SYGVKD. With 4 bases removed from V and 6 bases from J, the gap between germline ends came to 12 bases. CDR3 length equals 13 residues. The chain's CDR3 is CAISGVDPHGYTF. For the CDR3, the DNA is TGTGCCATCAGTGGGGTAGACCCTCATGGCTACACCTTC.

This chain uses TRBV5-8 with TRBJ1-2; D is perhaps TRBD1 (5 bases). V was pared by 3 bases and J by 5 bases, with 17 bases between. The CDR3 consists of 15 residues. Germline V CDR1 and CDR2: SGHTS, YDEGEE. CDR3 amino acids: CASSSQGASWYGYTF. CDR3 DNA sequence: TGTGCCAGCAGCTCGCAGGGTGCTTCATGGTATGGCTACACCTTC.

The chain recombines TRBV18 with TRBJ2-5, with 10 bases aligning to TRBD1. The DNA end is more similar to TRBJ2-7, so the J call may be wrong. The CDR3 totals 14 residues. Germline lookup yields CDR1 KGHSH and CDR2 LQKENI. CDR3 bases: TGTGCCAGCTCACCCGGGACAGGGGCCTACGAGCAGTACTTC. Translated, it gives CASSPGTGAYEQYF.

V and J are TRBV7-2 and TRBJ2-7; 13 bases map to TRBD2. The CDR3 contains 15 residues. Germline lookup yields CDR1 SGHTA and CDR2 FQGNSA. J lost 0 bases, V lost 6 bases, and 2 bases had no gene match. The CDR3 nucleotides read TGTGCCAGCAGGGGACTAGCGGGGACCTCCTACGAGCAGTACTTC. Its translation: CASRGLAGTSYEQYF. Together with reference TRBV7-2 and TRBJ2-7, the CDR3 gives the full variable domain: GAGVSQSPSNKVTEKGKDVELRCDPISGHTALYWYRQSLGQGLEFLIYFQGNSAPDKSGLPSDRFSAERTGGSVSTLTIQRTQQEDSAVYLCASRGLAGTSYEQYFGPGTRLTVT.

The chain is built from TRBV7-9 and TRBJ1-1; weak D call: TRBD1 (6 bases). This CDR3 has 19 amino acids. V was cut by 3 bases and J by 4 bases, with 27 bases left in between. CDR1 is SEHNR, CDR2 FQNEAQ, per germline (reference sequence). The CDR3 is CASSFQPPPPYREVTEAFF. In DNA form, the CDR3 reads TGTGCCAGCAGCTTCCAACCCCCACCCCCTTACAGGGAAGTCACTGAAGCTTTCTTT. Based on the CDR3 plus reference TRBV7-9 and TRBJ1-1, the full variable domain is DTGVSQNPRHKITKRGQNVTFRCDPISEHNRLYWYRQTLGQGPEFLTYFQNEAQLEKSRLLSDRFSAERPKGSFSTLEIQRTEQGDSAMYLCASSFQPPPPYREVTEAFFGQGTRLTVV.

The gene calls are TRBV19 and TRBJ1-4; no clear D gene. The CDR3 consists of 15 residues. Trimming took 5 bases from V and 3 from J, leaving 13 bases between them. Germline V gene data show CDR1 as LNHDA and CDR2 as SQIVND (reference sequence). In DNA form, the CDR3 reads TGTGCCAGTAGTTCGGGCGGGAGACCTAATGAAAAACTGTTTTTT. Amino acids: CASSSGGRPNEKLFF.

The chain has TRBV7-3 and TRBJ1-2; D is possibly TRBD1 (5 bases). This CDR3 is built from 13 residues. In germline, CDR1 is SGHTA, CDR2 FQGTGA. Trimming stripped 3 bases from V and 1 base from J, with 6 bases between. CDR3 coding DNA: TGTGCCAGCAGCTTCGGGGGTAACTATGGCTACACCTTC. Translated, it gives CASSFGGNYGYTF.

The V call is TRBV2, the J call TRBJ1-5; D unclear. Trimming pared 6 bases from V and 1 base from J, leaving 19 bases between. CDR3 length equals 17 residues. The germline V gene encodes CDR1 SNHLY and CDR2 FYNNEI. The DNA for the CDR3 is TGTGCCAGCAGAGGACCCAAAACATCTGAAAGCAATCAGCCCCAGCATTTT. Its protein product is CASRGPKTSESNQPQHF. The variable domain in full, completed from reference TRBV2 and TRBJ1-5, reads EPEVTQTPSHQVTQMGQEVILRCVPISNHLYFYWYRQILGQKVEFLVSFYNNEISEKSEIFDDQFSVERPDGSNFTLKIRSTKLEDSAMYFCASRGPKTSESNQPQHFGDGTRLSIL.

The chain is built from TRBV29-1 and TRBJ1-5; D is unclear. Trimming took off 4 bases at V and 2 bases at J, with 9 bases between the two ends. The CDR3 is 13 amino acids. In germline, CDR1 is SQVTM, CDR2 ANQGSEA. The CDR3 loop is CSVGGAGNQPQHF. CDR3 nucleotides: TGCAGCGTTGGAGGAGCGGGCAATCAGCCCCAGCATTTT.

The chain has TRBV7-9 and TRBJ2-5, with 11 bases identical to TRBD1. This CDR3 has 15 amino acids. Germline CDR1 reads SEHNR; CDR2 reads FQNEAQ (reference sequence). V dropped 5 bases and J dropped 2; count of bases not matched to a gene: 4. CDR3 amino acids: CASSPGTGGQETQYF. CDR3 DNA sequence: TGTGCCAGCAGCCCTGGGACAGGGGGTCAAGAGACCCAGTACTTC.

The chain employs TRBV5-4 and TRBJ2-1; 8 bases are a match to TRBD2. CDR1 is SGHNT and CDR2 is YYREEE in the germline V gene (reference sequence). The V gene end was trimmed by 1 base and the J gene end by 0 bases; junction bases not matched to a gene: 3. The CDR3 extends over 16 amino acids. The CDR3 DNA reads TGTGCCAGCAGCTTGTTAGCGGGGAGCTCCTACAATGAGCAGTTCTTC. Encoded protein: CASSLLAGSSYNEQFF. The variable domain in full, completed from reference TRBV5-4 and TRBJ2-1, reads ETGVTQSPTHLIKTRGQQVTLRCSSQSGHNTVSWYQQALGQGPQFIFQYYREEENGRGNFPPRFSGLQFPNYSSELNVNALELDDSALYLCASSLLAGSSYNEQFFGPGTRLTVL.

The V and J genes are TRBV7-9 and TRBJ2-7, with D perhaps TRBD1 (6 bases). Trimming pared 5 bases from V and 7 bases from J, leaving 9 bases between. CDR1 SEHNR and CDR2 FQNEAQ come from the germline V gene (reference sequence). The CDR3 covers 11 residues. In DNA, the CDR3 is TGTGCCAGCAGCGAGCAGGGGGAGCAGTACTTC. Its translation is CASSEQGEQYF. The complete variable domain, with remaining parts taken from reference TRBV7-9 and TRBJ2-7, reads DTGVSQNPRHKITKRGQNVTFRCDPISEHNRLYWYRQTLGQGPEFLTYFQNEAQLEKSRLLSDRFSAERPKGSFSTLEIQRTEQGDSAMYLCASSEQGEQYFGPGTRLTVT.

The chain carries TRBV9 and TRBJ2-1; D is possibly TRBD2 (5 bases). CDR1 is SGDLS and CDR2 is YYNGEE in the germline V gene. Trimming removed 2 bases at V and 3 bases at J, with 18 bases between. The CDR3 sequence is 17 residues long. The CDR3 DNA reads as TGTGCCAGCAGCGTTTCGAGCGGACCAAACCTCTACAATGAGCAGTTCTTC. This translates into CASSVSSGPNLYNEQFF.

This rearrangement joins TRBV19 to TRBJ2-5; 9 bases line up with TRBD1. The CDR3 loop spans 16 amino acids. Trimming removed 1 base from V and 3 bases from J; junction bases left unmatched: 6. Germline V gene sequence: CDR1 LNHDA, CDR2 SQIVND (reference sequence). CDR3 DNA: TGTGCCAGTAGTATAGCCTCGGGACAGGGCGAAGAGACCCAGTACTTC. This codes for CASSIASGQGEETQYF.